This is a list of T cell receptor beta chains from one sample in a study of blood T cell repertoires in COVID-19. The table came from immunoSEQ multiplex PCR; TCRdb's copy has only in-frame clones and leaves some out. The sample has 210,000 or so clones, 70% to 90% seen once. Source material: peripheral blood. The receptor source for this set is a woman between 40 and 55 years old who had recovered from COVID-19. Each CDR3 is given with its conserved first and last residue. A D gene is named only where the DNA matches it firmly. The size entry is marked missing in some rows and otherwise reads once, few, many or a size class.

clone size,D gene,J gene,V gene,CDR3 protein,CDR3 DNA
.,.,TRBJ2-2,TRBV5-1,CASSFSAGITGELFF,TGCGCCAGCAGCTTTTCGGCGGGCATAACCGGGGAGCTGTTTTTT
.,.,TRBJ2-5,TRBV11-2,CASSFGSRETQYF,TGTGCCAGCAGCTTCGGATCCAGGGAGACCCAGTACTTC
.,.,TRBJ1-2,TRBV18,CASSPDRNYGYTF,TGTGCCAGCTCACCTGACAGAAACTATGGCTACACCTTC
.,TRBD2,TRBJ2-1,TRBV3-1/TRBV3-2,CASSRLAGGPYEQFF,TGTGCCAGCAGCCGACTAGCGGGAGGGCCTTATGAGCAGTTCTTC
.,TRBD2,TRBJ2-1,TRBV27,CASSLAGARTSSYNEQFF,TGTGCCAGCAGCTTAGCGGGAGCCCGAACTAGCTCCTACAATGAGCAGTTCTTC
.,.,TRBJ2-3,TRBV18,CASSPRAGTDTQYF,TGTGCCAGCTCACCGCGGGCGGGAACAGATACGCAGTATTTT
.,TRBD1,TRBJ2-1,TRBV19,CASSSLSVRGSDEQFF,TGTGCCAGTAGTTCCTTGAGCGTCAGGGGGTCGGATGAGCAGTTCTTC
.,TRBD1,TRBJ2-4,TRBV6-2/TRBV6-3,CASSYLQGATKNIQYF,TGTGCCAGCAGTTACCTACAGGGGGCGACCAAAAACATTCAGTACTTC
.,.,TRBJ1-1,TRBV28,CASSLTPNRMNTEAFF,TGTGCCAGCAGTTTAACCCCGAACAGAATGAACACTGAAGCTTTCTTT
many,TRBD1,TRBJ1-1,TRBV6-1,CASSEEAGGSATEAFF,TGTGCCAGCAGTGAAGAGGCAGGGGGTTCGGCCACTGAAGCTTTCTTT
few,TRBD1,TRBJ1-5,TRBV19,CASRDRTGMQPQHF,TGTGCCAGTAGAGATAGGACAGGGATGCAGCCCCAGCATTTT
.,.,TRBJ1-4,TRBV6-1,CASSEGWGATNEKLFF,TGTGCCAGCAGTGAAGGGTGGGGAGCAACTAATGAAAAACTGTTTTTT
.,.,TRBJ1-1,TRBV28,CTTAAGTVNTEAFF,TGTACCACAGCAGCGGGTACCGTGAACACTGAAGCTTTCTTT
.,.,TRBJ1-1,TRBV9,CASSVDQGLNTEAFF,TGTGCCAGCAGCGTAGATCAGGGGCTGAACACTGAAGCTTTCTTT
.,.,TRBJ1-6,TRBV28,CASTQLPGLGSTPLHF,TGTGCCAGCACCCAGCTACCCGGACTCGGGAGCACACCCCTCCACTTT
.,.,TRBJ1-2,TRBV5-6,CASSPARGRGYTF,TGTGCCAGCAGCCCAGCCAGGGGCCGTGGCTACACCTTC
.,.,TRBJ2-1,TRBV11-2,CASSSYSSGANEQFF,TGTGCCAGCAGCTCGTACTCGTCGGGAGCAAATGAGCAGTTCTTC
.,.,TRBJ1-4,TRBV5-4,CASSLDGTLPPGLFF,TGTGCCAGCAGCTTGGACGGGACTCTACCACCGGGACTGTTTTTT
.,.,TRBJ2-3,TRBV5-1,CASSLYRASTDTQYF,TGCGCCAGCAGCCTGTACAGGGCTTCCACAGATACGCAGTATTTT
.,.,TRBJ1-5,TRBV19,CASSMLQGSNQPQHF,TGTGCCAGTAGTATGTTACAGGGTAGCAATCAGCCCCAGCATTTT
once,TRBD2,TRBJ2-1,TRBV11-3,CASSSGFLAGYNEQFF,TGTGCCAGCAGCTCGGGGTTCCTAGCGGGGTACAATGAGCAGTTCTTC
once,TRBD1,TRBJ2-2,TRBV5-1,CASSFSGGTGELFF,TGCGCCAGCAGCTTTTCAGGGGGCACCGGGGAGCTGTTTTTT
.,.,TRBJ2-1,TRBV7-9,CASSLWSGDYNEQFF,TGTGCCAGCAGCTTATGGTCAGGGGACTACAATGAGCAGTTCTTC
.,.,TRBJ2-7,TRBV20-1,CSASFADEQYF,TGCAGTGCTAGCTTCGCAGACGAGCAGTACTTC
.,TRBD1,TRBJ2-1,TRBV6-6,CASSYSRGQGYDEQFF,TGTGCCAGCAGTTACTCGAGGGGACAGGGTTATGATGAGCAGTTCTTC
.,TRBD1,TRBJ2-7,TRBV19,CASMLQGASYEQYF,TGTGCCAGTATGCTCCAGGGGGCATCCTACGAGCAGTACTTC
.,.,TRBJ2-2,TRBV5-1,CASSLRPVGDSTGELFF,TGCGCCAGCAGCTTGCGGCCGGTGGGGGACTCCACCGGGGAGCTGTTTTTT
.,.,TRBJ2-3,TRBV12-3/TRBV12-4,CASEGHRTDTQYF,TGTGCCAGCGAGGGTCACCGCACAGATACGCAGTATTTT
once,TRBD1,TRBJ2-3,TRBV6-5,CASMDRAIDTQYF,TGTGCCAGCATGGACAGGGCCATAGATACGCAGTATTTT
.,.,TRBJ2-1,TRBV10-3,CAISGDSEQFF,TGTGCCATCAGTGGGGACTCTGAGCAGTTCTTC
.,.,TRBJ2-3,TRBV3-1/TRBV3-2,CASSHQGGTDTQYF,TGTGCCAGCAGCCATCAAGGGGGCACAGATACGCAGTATTTT
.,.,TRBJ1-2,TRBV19,CASSTPGGSYGYTF,TGTGCCAGTAGCACTCCCGGGGGATCCTATGGCTACACCTTC
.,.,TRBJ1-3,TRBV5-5,CASGQSDSGNTIYF,TGTGCCAGCGGACAGAGCGATAGTGGAAACACCATATATTTT
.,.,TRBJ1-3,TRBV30,CAWSAGGGSGNTIYF,TGTGCCTGGTCCGCGGGAGGGGGCTCTGGAAACACCATATATTTT
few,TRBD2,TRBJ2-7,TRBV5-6,CASSPPLRGGASYEQYF,TGTGCCAGCAGCCCCCCACTTCGGGGGGGGGCATCCTACGAGCAGTACTTC
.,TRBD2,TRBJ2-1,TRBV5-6,CASSEGGLAGSSYNEQFF,TGTGCCAGCAGCGAGGGGGGACTAGCGGGATCTTCCTACAATGAGCAGTTCTTC
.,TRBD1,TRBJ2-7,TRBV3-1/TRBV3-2,CASSQDMGQGSYEQYF,TGTGCCAGCAGCCAAGATATGGGACAGGGTTCCTACGAGCAGTACTTC
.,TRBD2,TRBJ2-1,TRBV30,CAWSLAGYEQFF,TGTGCCTGGAGTCTAGCGGGGTATGAGCAGTTCTTC
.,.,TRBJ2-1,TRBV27,CASRVGAVSYNEQFF,TGTGCCAGCCGGGTGGGGGCGGTCTCCTACAATGAGCAGTTCTTC
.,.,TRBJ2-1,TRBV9,CASSVADSSYNEQFF,TGTGCCAGCAGCGTGGCGGACTCCTCCTACAATGAGCAGTTCTTC
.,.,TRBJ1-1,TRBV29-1,CSVEKGSGTEAFF,TGCAGCGTTGAAAAAGGCTCGGGCACTGAAGCTTTCTTT
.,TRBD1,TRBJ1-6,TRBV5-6,CASSFWDRNSPLHF,TGTGCCAGCAGCTTTTGGGACAGGAATTCACCCCTCCACTTT
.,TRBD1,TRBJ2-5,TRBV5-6,CASSLSRDRVAETQYF,TGTGCCAGCAGCTTGTCCCGGGACAGGGTGGCGGAGACCCAGTACTTC
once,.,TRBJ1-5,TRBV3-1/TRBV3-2,CASSQGTLNQPQHF,TGTGCCAGCAGCCAAGGGACACTAAATCAGCCCCAGCATTTT
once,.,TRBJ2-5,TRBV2,CASTGSGETQYF,TGTGCCAGCACGGGAAGCGGAGAGACCCAGTACTTC
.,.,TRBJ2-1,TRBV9,CASSKGLNNEQFF,TGTGCCAGCAGCAAAGGACTAAACAATGAGCAGTTCTTC
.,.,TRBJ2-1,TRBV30,CAWSVNLNEQFF,TGTGCCTGGAGTGTAAACTTGAATGAGCAGTTCTTC
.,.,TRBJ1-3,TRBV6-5,CASSAGGGLGNTIYF,TGTGCCAGCAGCGCCGGGGGTGGCCTTGGAAACACCATATATTTT
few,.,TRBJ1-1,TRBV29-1,CSVETGGNTEAFF,TGCAGCGTTGAGACCGGGGGTAATACTGAAGCTTTCTTT
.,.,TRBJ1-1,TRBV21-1,CASINRDPGTPNTEAFF,TGTGCCAGCATCAATCGGGACCCCGGGACACCGAACACTGAAGCTTTCTTT
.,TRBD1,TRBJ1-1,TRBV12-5,CASGLLQGTVITEAFF,TGTGCTAGTGGTTTGCTACAGGGGACAGTAATAACTGAAGCTTTCTTT
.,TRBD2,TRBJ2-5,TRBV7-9,CASSPGTSGLRETQYF,TGTGCCAGCAGCCCCGGGACTAGCGGACTGAGGGAGACCCAGTACTTC
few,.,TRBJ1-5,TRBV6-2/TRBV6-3,CASSPLDRYQPQHF,TGTGCCAGCAGTCCCCTGGACAGATATCAGCCCCAGCATTTT
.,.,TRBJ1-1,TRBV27,CASSSLVMNTEAFF,TGTGCCAGCAGTTCCCTAGTTATGAACACTGAAGCTTTCTTT
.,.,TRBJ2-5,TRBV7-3,CASSLGTLETQYF,TGTGCCAGCAGCTTAGGGACATTAGAGACCCAGTACTTC
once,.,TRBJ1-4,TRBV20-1,CSASPPGASNEKLFF,TGCAGTGCTAGTCCGCCAGGGGCGTCAAATGAAAAACTGTTTTTT
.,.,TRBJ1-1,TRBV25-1,CASSTGQGAFF,TGTGCCAGCAGTACGGGCCAGGGGGCTTTCTTT